The entry below describes one T cell receptor beta chain. Its antigen is currently unknown. This table comes from immunoSEQ multiplex PCR, and its TCRdb copy is limited to in-frame clones, with some not included. The table includes 90,000 to 100,000 clones, 88% detected once. This sample was taken from a study of OX40 agonist ivuxolimab in advanced cancers. Study information: Ivuxolimab, an antibody acting as an agonist of OX40 (CD134), was used to treat patients. Participants averaged approximately 60 years of age (range roughly 23 to 85) and were 82.7% male. Two patients with cutaneous melanoma and one with hepatocellular carcinoma, three in total, showed partial responses.

Regarding the study as a whole: There were, on average, more expanded clones in CD8+ T cells than in CD4+.

After removal of 1 base from V and 4 bases from J, the junction contained 9 bases not matched to a gene. The CDR3 consists of 17 residues. Germline assignment: CDR1 KGHSH and CDR2 LQKENI. The chain is built from TRBV18 and TRBJ2-1; 8 bases match TRBD1. This specimen was CD4+ or CD8+ T cells sorted from blood, taken in a trial of the OX40 agonist ivuxolimab. The sequence was collected from an adult with an advanced solid tumor such as melanoma, head and neck, liver or kidney cancer. The CDR3 bases are TGTGCCAGCTCACCACAAGACGCAGGGGGCGCATACAATGAGCAGTTCTTC. It is translated as CASSPQDAGGAYNEQFF. The entire variable domain, with the rest obtained from reference TRBV18 and TRBJ2-1, is as follows: NAGVMQNPRHLVRRRGQEARLRCSPMKGHSHVYWYRQLPEEGLKFMVYLQKENIIDESGMPKERFSAEFPKEGPSILRIQQVVRGDSAAYFCASSPQDAGGAYNEQFFGPGTRLTVL.